The present T cell receptor (beta chain) was sequenced within a study of cytomegalovirus exposure and HLA in healthy donors. The overall study: Counted in an early data release were tens of millions of unique TCRs from HLA-typed donors.

This CDR3 comprises 14 residues. The germline V gene encodes CDR1 SGHTA and CDR2 FQGNSA. The V end was cut by 5 bases, the J end by 7 bases, with 14 bases between. The PCR ran on 60 Vbeta and 13 Jbeta primers. The method was immunoSEQ multiplex PCR; TCRdb's version includes in-frame clones alone and lacks a portion of them. This table holds 45,000 to 75,000 clones, about 73% found once. The V gene is TRBV7-2, the J gene TRBJ1-4; no firm D call. The clonotype comes from a woman aged 55-75 years in good health and CMV-seropositive. The sample taken for sequencing was PBMCs. CDR3 in amino acids: CASSQTVAGEKLFF. CDR3 in DNA: TGTGCCAGCAGCCAGACCGTGGCGGGTGAAAAACTGTTTTTT.